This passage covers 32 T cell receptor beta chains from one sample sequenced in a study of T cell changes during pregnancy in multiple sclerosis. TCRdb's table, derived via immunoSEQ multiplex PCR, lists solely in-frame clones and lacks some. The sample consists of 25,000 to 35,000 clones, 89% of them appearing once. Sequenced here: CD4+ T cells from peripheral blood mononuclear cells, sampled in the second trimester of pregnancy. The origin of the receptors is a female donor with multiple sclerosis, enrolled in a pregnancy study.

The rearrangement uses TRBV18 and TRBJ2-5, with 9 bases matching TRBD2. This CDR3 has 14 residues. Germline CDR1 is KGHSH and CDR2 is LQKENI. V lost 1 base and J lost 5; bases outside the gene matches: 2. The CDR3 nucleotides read TGTGCCAGCTCACCACGGACTAGCGTCGAGACCCAGTACTTC. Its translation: CASSPRTSVETQYF. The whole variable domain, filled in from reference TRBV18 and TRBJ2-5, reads NAGVMQNPRHLVRRRGQEARLRCSPMKGHSHVYWYRQLPEEGLKFMVYLQKENIIDESGMPKERFSAEFPKEGPSILRIQQVVRGDSAAYFCASSPRTSVETQYFGPGTRLLVL.

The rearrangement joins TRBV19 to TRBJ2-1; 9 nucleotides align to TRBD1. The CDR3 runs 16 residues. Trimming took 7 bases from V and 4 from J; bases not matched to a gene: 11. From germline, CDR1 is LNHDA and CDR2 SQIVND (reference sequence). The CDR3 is CASTGRTGAAYNEQFF. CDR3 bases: TGTGCCAGTACCGGAAGGACAGGGGCGGCTTACAATGAGCAGTTCTTC.

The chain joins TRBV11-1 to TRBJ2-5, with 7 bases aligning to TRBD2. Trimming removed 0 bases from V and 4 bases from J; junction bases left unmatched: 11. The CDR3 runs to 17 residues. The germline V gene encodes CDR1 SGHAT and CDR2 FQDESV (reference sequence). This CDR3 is CASSLAPVGRGGETQYF. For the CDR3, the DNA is TGTGCCAGCAGCTTAGCGCCGGTGGGGCGCGGGGGAGAGACCCAGTACTTC.

The CDR3, as DNA: TGCGCCAGCAGCTTGCGAGGGAGGGGGAACACTGAAGCTTTCTTT. Translation gives CASSLRGRGNTEAFF. The J gene is TRBJ1-1, the V gene TRBV5-1, with a tentative D call TRBD1 (5 bases). The V gene lost 1 base and the J gene lost 1 base, with 11 bases spanning the gap. The CDR3 covers 15 residues. The germline gives CDR1 SGHRS, CDR2 YFSETQ. The full variable domain, its missing parts supplied by reference TRBV5-1 and TRBJ1-1, is KAGVTQTPRYLIKTRGQQVTLSCSPISGHRSVSWYQQTPGQGLQFLFEYFSETQRNKGNFPGRFSGRQFSNSRSEMNVSTLELGDSALYLCASSLRGRGNTEAFFGQGTRLTVV.

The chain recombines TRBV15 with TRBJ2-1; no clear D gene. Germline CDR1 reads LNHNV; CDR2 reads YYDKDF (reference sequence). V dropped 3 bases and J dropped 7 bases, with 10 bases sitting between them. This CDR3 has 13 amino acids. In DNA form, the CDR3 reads TGTGCCACCAGCAGGCTGGCGGAAAATGAGCAGTTCTTC. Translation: CATSRLAENEQFF.

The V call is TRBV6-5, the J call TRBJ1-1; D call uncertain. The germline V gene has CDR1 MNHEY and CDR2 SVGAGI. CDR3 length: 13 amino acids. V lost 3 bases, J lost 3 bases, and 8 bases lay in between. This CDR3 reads CASSYSSYTEAFF. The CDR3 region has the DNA TGTGCCAGCAGTTATAGTTCCTACACTGAAGCTTTCTTT.

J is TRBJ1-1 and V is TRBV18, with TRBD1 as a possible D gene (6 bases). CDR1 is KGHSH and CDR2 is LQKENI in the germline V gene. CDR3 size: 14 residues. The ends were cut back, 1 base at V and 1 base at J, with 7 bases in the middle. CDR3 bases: TGTGCCAGCTCACCACTGGGACAGAACACTGAAGCTTTCTTT. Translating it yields CASSPLGQNTEAFF.

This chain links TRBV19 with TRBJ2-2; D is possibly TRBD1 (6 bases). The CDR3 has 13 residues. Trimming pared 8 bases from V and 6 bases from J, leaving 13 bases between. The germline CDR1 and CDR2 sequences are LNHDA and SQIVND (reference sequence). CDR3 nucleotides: TGTGCCAGTCGTACAGGGTACGCCGGGGAGCTGTTTTTT. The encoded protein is CASRTGYAGELFF.

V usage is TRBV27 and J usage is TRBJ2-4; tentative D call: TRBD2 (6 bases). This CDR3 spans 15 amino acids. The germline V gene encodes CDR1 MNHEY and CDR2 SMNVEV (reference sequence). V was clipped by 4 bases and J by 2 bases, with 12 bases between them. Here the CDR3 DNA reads TGTGCCAGCAGTTCTAGCCTAGCGACCAAAAACATTCAGTACTTC. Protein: CASSSSLATKNIQYF.

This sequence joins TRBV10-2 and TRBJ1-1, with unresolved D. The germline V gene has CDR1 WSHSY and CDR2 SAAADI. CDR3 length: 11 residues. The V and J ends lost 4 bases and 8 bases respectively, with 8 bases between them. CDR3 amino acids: CASSGALEAFF. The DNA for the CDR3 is TGCGCCAGCAGTGGGGCATTAGAAGCTTTCTTT.

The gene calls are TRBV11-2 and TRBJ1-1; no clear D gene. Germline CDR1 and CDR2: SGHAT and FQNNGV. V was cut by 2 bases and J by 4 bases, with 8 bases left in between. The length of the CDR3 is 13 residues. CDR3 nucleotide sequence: TGTGCCAGCAGCTTATTCCTATCCACTGAAGCTTTCTTT. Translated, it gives CASSLFLSTEAFF.

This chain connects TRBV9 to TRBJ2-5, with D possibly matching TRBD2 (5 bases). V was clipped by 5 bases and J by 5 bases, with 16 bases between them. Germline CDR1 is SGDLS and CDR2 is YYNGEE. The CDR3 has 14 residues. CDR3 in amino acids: CASSRGLAAETQYF. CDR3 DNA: TGTGCCAGCAGTCGCGGACTGGCCGCCGAGACCCAGTACTTC.

The CDR3 sequence: CTSSRGFYNEQFF. Here the CDR3 DNA reads TGCACCAGCAGCCGGGGCTTCTACAATGAGCAGTTCTTC. The chain uses TRBV1 and TRBJ2-1; the D call of TRBD1 is as the table states it, not checked on the DNA. TRBV1 is listed as a pseudogene. There are 13 residues in the CDR3.

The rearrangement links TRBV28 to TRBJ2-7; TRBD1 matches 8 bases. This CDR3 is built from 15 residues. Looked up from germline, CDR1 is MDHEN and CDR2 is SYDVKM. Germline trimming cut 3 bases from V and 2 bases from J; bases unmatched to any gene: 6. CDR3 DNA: TGTGCCAGCAGTTTCGGACAGGGTTCGACCTACGAGCAGTACTTC. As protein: CASSFGQGSTYEQYF.

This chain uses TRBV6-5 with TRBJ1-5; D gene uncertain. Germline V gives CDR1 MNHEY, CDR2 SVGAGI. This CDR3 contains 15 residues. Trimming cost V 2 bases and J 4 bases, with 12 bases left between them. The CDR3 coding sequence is TGTGCCAGCAGTTACCAGGCAGGCGCAAATCAGCCCCAGCATTTT. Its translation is CASSYQAGANQPQHF.

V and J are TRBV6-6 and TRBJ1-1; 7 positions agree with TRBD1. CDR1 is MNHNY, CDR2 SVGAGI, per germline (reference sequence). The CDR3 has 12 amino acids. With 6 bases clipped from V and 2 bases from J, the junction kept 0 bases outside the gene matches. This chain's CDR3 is CASRGGNTEAFF. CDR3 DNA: TGTGCCAGCAGAGGGGGCAACACTGAAGCTTTCTTT.

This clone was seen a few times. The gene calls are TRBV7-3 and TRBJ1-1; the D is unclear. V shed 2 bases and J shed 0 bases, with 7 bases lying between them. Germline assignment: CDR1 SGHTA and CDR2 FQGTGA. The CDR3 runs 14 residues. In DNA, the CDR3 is TGTGCCAGCAGCTTACAGAGGTTGAACACTGAAGCTTTCTTT. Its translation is CASSLQRLNTEAFF. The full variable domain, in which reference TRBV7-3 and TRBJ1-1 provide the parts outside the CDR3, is GAGVSQTPSNKVTEKGKYVELRCDPISGHTALYWYRQSLGQGPEFLIYFQGTGAADDSGLPNDRFFAVRPEGSVSTLKIQRTERGDSAVYLCASSLQRLNTEAFFGQGTRLTVV.

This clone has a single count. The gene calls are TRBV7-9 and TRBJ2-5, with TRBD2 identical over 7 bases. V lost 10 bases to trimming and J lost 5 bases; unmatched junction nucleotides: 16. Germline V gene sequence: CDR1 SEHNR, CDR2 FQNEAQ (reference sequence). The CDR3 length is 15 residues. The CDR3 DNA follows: TGTGCCACCCGACACCCACGGGGGGAGATGGAGACCCAGTACTTC. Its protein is CATRHPRGEMETQYF.

The CDR3 DNA is TGTGCCAGCTCGACTAGCGGGGGAACAGATACGCAGTATTTT. Its translation is CASSTSGGTDTQYF. The rearrangement uses TRBV18 and TRBJ2-3; 12 bases map to TRBD2. V dropped 6 bases and J dropped 3; count of bases not matched to a gene: 1. Germline V CDR1 and CDR2: KGHSH, LQKENI. This CDR3 contains 14 residues.

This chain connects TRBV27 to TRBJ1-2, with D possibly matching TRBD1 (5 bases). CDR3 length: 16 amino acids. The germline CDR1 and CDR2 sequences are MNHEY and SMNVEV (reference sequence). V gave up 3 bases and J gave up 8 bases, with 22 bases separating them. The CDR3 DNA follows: TGTGCCAGCAGTTTGGAACCTTTTCGGGGGTTGATCGGCTACACCTTC. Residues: CASSLEPFRGLIGYTF.

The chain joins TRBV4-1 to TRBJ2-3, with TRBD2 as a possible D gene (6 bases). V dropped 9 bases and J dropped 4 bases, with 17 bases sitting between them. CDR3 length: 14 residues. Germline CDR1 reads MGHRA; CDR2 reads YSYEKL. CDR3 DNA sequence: TGCGCCAGTCGGGACTTAGGTATGGCAGATACGCAGTATTTT. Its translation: CASRDLGMADTQYF.

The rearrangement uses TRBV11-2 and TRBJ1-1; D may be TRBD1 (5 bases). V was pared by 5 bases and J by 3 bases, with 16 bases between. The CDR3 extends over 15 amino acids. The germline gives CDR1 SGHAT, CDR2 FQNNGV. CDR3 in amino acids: CASSIGTHQDTEAFF. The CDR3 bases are TGTGCCAGCAGCATCGGGACTCACCAGGACACTGAAGCTTTCTTT.

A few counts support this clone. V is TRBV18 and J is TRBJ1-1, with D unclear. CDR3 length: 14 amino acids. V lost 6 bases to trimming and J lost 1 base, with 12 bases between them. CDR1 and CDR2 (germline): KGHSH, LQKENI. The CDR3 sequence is CASSISPGNTEAFF. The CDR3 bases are TGTGCCAGCTCCATATCCCCAGGGAACACTGAAGCTTTCTTT.

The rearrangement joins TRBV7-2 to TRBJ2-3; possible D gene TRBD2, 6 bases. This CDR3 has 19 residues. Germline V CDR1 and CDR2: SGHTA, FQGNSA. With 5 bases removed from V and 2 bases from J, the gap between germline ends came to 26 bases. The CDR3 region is CASSARLGGGGVITDTQYF. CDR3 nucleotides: TGTGCCAGCAGCGCCCGCCTTGGTGGTGGCGGGGTTATCACAGATACGCAGTATTTT.

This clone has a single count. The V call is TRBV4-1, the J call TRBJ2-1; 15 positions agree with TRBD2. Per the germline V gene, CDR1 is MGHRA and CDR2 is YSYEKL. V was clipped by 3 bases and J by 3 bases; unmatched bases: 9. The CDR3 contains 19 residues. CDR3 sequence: CASSQPGLAGGHRYNEQFF. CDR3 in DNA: TGCGCCAGCAGCCAGCCGGGACTAGCGGGGGGCCATCGCTACAATGAGCAGTTCTTC.

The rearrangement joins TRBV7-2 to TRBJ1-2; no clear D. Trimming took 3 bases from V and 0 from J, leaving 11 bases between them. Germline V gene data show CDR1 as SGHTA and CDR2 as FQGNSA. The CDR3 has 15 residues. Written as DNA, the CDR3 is TGTGCCAGCAGCTTCCAGGTCTCTACTAACTATGGCTACACCTTC. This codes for CASSFQVSTNYGYTF.

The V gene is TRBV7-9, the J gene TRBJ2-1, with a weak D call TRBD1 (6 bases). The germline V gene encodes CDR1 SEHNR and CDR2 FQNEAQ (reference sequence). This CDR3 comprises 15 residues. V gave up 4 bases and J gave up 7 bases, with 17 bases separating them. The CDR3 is CASSSHTGNINEQFF. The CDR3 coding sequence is TGTGCCAGCAGCTCTCATACAGGGAATATTAATGAGCAGTTCTTC.

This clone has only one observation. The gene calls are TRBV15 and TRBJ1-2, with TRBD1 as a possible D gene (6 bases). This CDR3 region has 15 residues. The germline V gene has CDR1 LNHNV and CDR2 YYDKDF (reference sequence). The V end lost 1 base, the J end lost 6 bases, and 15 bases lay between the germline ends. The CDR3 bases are TGTGCCACCAGCAGAGGAAAACAGGGAGATAATGGCTACACCTTC. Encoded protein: CATSRGKQGDNGYTF. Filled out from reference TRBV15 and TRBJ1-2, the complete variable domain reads DAMVIQNPRYQVTQFGKPVTLSCSQTLNHNVMYWYQQKSSQAPKLLFHYYDKDFNNEADTPDNFQSRRPNTSFCFLDIRSPGLGDTAMYLCATSRGKQGDNGYTFGSGTRLTVV.

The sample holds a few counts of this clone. The CDR3 coding sequence is TGCGCCAGCAGCCTTCAGGACAGTCTGGGTTCACCCCTCCACTTT. This translates into CASSLQDSLGSPLHF. V and J are TRBV4-1 and TRBJ1-6; TRBD1 is a possible D gene (6 bases). Trimming left V 4 bases short and J 9 bases short, with 16 bases between. This CDR3 comprises 15 residues. Germline V gene data show CDR1 as MGHRA and CDR2 as YSYEKL.

This chain's CDR3 is CASSLEGQWDTEAFF. The CDR3 DNA follows: TGTGCCAGCAGCTTGGAGGGACAGTGGGACACTGAAGCTTTCTTT. The chain employs TRBV5-4 and TRBJ1-1; 7 bases are a match to TRBD1. V was pared by 0 bases and J by 3 bases, with 5 bases of the junction left unmatched. The CDR3 runs 15 residues. Germline loops: CDR1 SGHNT, CDR2 YYREEE (reference sequence). The full variable domain, rest sourced from reference TRBV5-4 and TRBJ1-1, is ETGVTQSPTHLIKTRGQQVTLRCSSQSGHNTVSWYQQALGQGPQFIFQYYREEENGRGNFPPRFSGLQFPNYSSELNVNALELDDSALYLCASSLEGQWDTEAFFGQGTRLTVV.

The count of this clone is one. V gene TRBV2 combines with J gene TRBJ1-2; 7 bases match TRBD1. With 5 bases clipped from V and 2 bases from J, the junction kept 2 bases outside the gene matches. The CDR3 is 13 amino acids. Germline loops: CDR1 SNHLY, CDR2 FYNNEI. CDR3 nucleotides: TGTGCCAGCAGTTGGACAGGAAACTATGGCTACACCTTC. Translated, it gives CASSWTGNYGYTF.

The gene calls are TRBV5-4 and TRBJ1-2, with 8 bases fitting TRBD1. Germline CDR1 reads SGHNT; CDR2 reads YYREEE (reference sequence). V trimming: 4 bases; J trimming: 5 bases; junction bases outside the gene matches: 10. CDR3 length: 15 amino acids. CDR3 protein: CASSLRTGPGYGYTF. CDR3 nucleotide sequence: TGTGCCAGCAGCCTACGGACAGGGCCCGGATATGGCTACACCTTC. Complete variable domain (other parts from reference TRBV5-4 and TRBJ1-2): ETGVTQSPTHLIKTRGQQVTLRCSSQSGHNTVSWYQQALGQGPQFIFQYYREEENGRGNFPPRFSGLQFPNYSSELNVNALELDDSALYLCASSLRTGPGYGYTFGSGTRLTVV.